This T cell receptor (beta chain) was obtained from a study of blood T cells in healthy people across ages. Whole-study findings and limits: Per million T cells, the diversity of TCR beta decreased roughly linearly as age advanced.

Then a second PCR, running roughly 7 to 11 cycles, was carried out with a sample-barcoded 5' primer and a J-beta primer mix. TCRdb independently ran MiXCR on the 5' RACE reads; one entry per CDR3 protein. The sample has 800,000 or so distinct CDR3 sequences; roughly 25% are singletons. Germline V CDR1 and CDR2: MNHNS, SASEGT. J lost 4 bases, V lost 6 bases, and 9 bases had no gene match. This CDR3 spans 15 amino acids. There are many counts of this clonotype. Its antigen remains unknown. These data were also filed under a second study, of T cells of mothers and their children.

The sample consisted of blood. This chain joins TRBV6-1 and TRBJ2-3, with 8 bases identical to TRBD2. This receptor was obtained from a boy aged 5 to 17 in good health. CDR3 nucleotide sequence: TGTGCCAGCAGACACGGGGGGGCGATAGCAGATACGCAGTATTTT. Its translation: CASRHGGAIADTQYF.